This TCR beta chain appears in the sequencing data of a study of OX40 agonist ivuxolimab in advanced cancers. As regards this clone: Its antigen is unknown.

Assay: immunoSEQ multiplex PCR; the TCRdb copy retains only in-frame clones and omits some. This table has 70,000 to 80,000 clones, approximately 93% appearing once. Notes on the study in general: On average, CD8+ T cells showed a greater number of expanded clones than CD4+.

The input for sequencing was CD4+ or CD8+ T cells sorted from blood, taken in a trial of the OX40 agonist ivuxolimab. The clonotype originates from an adult with an advanced solid tumor such as melanoma, head and neck, liver or kidney cancer.

CDR3 in amino acids: CASSTGPPSDHNEQFF. The DNA for the CDR3 is TGTGCCAGCAGCACAGGCCCGCCTAGCGACCACAATGAGCAGTTCTTC. The V and J genes are TRBV27 and TRBJ2-1; the D gene is possibly TRBD2 (6 bases). Germline lookup yields CDR1 MNHEY and CDR2 SMNVEV (reference sequence). Trimming left V 6 bases short and J 5 bases short, with 20 bases between. The CDR3 consists of 16 residues.